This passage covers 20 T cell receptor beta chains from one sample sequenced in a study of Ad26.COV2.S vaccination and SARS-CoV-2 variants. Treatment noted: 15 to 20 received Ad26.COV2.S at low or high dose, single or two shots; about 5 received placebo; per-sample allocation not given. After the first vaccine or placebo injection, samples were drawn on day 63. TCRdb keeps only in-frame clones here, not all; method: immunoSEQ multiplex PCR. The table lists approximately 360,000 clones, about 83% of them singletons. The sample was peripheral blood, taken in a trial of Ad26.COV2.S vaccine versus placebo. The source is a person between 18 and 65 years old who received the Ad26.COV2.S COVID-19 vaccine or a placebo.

The CDR3 is CASSHRQGYTF. The CDR3 nucleotides read TGTGCCAGCAGCCACAGACAGGGCTACACCTTC. The chain couples TRBV3-1 (or the pseudogene TRBV3-2) to TRBJ1-2; D may be TRBD1 (5 bases). CDR3 length equals 11 residues. Germline CDR1 LGHDT, CDR2 YNNKEL (reference sequence). Trimming shortened V by 3 bases and J by 8 bases, and 7 bases separated the two germline ends.

The CDR3 nucleotides are TGTGCCACCAGCATCGAGGGCATGAACACTGAAGCTTTCTTT. Translating gives CATSIEGMNTEAFF. The chain uses TRBV15 and TRBJ1-1; D is unresolved. The CDR3 is made up of 14 amino acids. Trimming pared 4 bases from V and 0 bases from J, leaving 9 bases between. Germline CDR1 reads LNHNV; CDR2 reads YYDKDF (reference sequence).

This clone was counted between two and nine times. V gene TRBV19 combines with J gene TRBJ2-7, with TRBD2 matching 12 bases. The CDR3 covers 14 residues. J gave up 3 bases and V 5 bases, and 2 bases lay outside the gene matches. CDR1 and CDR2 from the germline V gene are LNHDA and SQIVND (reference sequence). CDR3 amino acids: CASSWTSGDYEQYF. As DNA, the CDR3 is TGTGCCAGTAGTTGGACTAGCGGGGACTACGAGCAGTACTTC.

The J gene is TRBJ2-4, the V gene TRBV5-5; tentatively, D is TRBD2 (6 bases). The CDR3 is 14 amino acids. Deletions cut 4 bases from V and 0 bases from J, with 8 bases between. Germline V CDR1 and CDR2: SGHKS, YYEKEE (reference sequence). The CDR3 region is CASSPGLAKNIQYF. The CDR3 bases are TGTGCCAGCAGCCCGGGACTAGCCAAAAACATTCAGTACTTC.

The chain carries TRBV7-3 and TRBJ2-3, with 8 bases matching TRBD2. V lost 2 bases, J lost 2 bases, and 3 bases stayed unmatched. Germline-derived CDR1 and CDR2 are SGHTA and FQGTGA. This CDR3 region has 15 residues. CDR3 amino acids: CASSLRGGSTDTQYF. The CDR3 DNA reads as TGTGCCAGCAGCTTACGGGGGGGATCCACAGATACGCAGTATTTT.

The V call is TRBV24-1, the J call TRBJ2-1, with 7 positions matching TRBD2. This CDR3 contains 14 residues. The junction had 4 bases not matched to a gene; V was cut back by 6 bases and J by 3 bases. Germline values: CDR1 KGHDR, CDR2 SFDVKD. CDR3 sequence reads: CATSKRDYYNEQFF. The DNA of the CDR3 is TGTGCCACCAGTAAACGGGACTACTACAATGAGCAGTTCTTC.

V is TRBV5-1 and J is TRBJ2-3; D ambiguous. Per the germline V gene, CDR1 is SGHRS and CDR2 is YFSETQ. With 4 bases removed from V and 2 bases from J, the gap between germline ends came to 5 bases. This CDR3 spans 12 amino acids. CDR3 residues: CASSQTTDTQYF. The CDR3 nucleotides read TGCGCCAGCAGCCAAACCACAGATACGCAGTATTTT.

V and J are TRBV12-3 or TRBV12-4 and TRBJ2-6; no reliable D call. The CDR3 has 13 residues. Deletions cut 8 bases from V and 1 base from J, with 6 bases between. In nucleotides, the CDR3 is TGTGCCAGCGCGGTGTCTGGGGCCAACGTCCTGACTTTC. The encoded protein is CASAVSGANVLTF.

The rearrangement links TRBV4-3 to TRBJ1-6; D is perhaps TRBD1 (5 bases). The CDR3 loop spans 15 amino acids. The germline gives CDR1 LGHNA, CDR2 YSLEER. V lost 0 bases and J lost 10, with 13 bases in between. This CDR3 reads CASSQEGPGSSPLHF. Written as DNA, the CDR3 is TGCGCCAGCAGCCAAGAAGGTCCAGGGTCATCACCCCTCCACTTT.

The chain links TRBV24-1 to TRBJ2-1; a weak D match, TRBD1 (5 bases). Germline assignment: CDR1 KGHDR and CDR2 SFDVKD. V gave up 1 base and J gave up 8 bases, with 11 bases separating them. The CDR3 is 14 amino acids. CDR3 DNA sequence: TGTGCCACCAGTGATTTCACCAGGGTGGATGAGCAGTTCTTC. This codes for CATSDFTRVDEQFF.

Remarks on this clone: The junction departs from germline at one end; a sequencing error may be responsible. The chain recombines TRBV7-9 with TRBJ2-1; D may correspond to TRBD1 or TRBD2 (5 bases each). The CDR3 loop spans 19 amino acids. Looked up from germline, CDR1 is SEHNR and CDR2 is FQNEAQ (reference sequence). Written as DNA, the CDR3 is TGTGCCAGCAGCTCTTCGGGGCTCGTATCGAGACTAACCTATAATGAGCAGTTCTTC. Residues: CASSSSGLVSRLTYNEQFF.

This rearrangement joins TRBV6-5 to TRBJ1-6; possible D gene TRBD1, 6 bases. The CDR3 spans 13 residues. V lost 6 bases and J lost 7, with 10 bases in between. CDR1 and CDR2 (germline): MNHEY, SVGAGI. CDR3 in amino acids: CASSQGRNSPLHF. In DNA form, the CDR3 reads TGTGCCAGCAGCCAGGGGCGGAATTCACCCCTCCACTTT.

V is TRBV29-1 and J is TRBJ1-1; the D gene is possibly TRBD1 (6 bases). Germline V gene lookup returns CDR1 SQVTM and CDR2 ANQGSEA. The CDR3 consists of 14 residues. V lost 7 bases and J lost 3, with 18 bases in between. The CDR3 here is CSGCRGAVDTEAFF. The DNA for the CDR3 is TGCAGCGGATGTAGGGGGGCCGTGGACACTGAAGCTTTCTTT.

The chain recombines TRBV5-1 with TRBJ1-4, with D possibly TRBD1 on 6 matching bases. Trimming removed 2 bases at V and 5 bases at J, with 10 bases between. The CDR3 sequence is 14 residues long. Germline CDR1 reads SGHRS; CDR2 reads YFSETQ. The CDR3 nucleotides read TGCGCCAGCAGCTTTTCCCAGGGGAATGAAAAACTGTTTTTT. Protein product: CASSFSQGNEKLFF.

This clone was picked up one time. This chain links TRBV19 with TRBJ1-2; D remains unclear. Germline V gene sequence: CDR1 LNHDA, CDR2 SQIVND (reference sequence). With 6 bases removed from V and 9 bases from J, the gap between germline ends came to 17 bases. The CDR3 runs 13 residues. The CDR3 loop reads CASSWRNPRSYTF. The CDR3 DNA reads TGTGCCAGTAGCTGGCGTAATCCCCGGAGCTACACCTTC.

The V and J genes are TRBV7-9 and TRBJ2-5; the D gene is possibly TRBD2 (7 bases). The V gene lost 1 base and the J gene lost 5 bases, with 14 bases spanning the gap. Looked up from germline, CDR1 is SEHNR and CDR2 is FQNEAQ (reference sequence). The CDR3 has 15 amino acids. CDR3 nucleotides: TGTGCCAGCAGCTTAGGGGGCGGGGGCGAGGAGACCCAGTACTTC. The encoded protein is CASSLGGGGEETQYF.

CDR3 loop: CASSLDRDGNQPQHF. Here the CDR3 DNA reads TGCGCCAGCAGCTTAGACAGGGATGGCAATCAGCCCCAGCATTTT. V and J are TRBV5-1 and TRBJ1-5; 7 nucleotides match TRBD1. The V gene end was trimmed by 2 bases and the J gene end by 2 bases; junction bases not matched to a gene: 4. The CDR3 has 15 residues. Looked up from germline, CDR1 is SGHRS and CDR2 is YFSETQ. The entire variable domain, with the rest obtained from reference TRBV5-1 and TRBJ1-5, is as follows: KAGVTQTPRYLIKTRGQQVTLSCSPISGHRSVSWYQQTPGQGLQFLFEYFSETQRNKGNFPGRFSGRQFSNSRSEMNVSTLELGDSALYLCASSLDRDGNQPQHFGDGTRLSIL.

As DNA, the CDR3 is TGCGCCAGCAGTGACCCAGGGCGAGGAAACACCATATATTTT. Its protein is CASSDPGRGNTIYF. The chain couples TRBV10-1 to TRBJ1-3; the D gene is possibly TRBD1 (5 bases). Deletions cut 3 bases from V and 4 bases from J, with 10 bases between. CDR3 length: 14 amino acids. Germline V gene sequence: CDR1 WNHNN, CDR2 SYGVQD (reference sequence).

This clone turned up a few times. The CDR3 is CASTSGTLYGYTF. Here the CDR3 DNA reads TGTGCCAGCACCAGTGGGACTCTCTATGGCTACACCTTC. This chain uses TRBV6-6 with TRBJ1-2; the D gene is possibly TRBD1 (5 bases). CDR3 length: 13 amino acids. Per the germline V gene, CDR1 is MNHNY and CDR2 is SVGAGI (reference sequence). V dropped 7 bases and J dropped 4 bases, with 13 bases sitting between them.

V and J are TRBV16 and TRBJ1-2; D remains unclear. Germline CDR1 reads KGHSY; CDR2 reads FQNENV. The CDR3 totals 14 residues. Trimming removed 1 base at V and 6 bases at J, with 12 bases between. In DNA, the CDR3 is TGTGCCAGCAGCCAATTGGCGGGGAGCAATGGCTACACCTTC. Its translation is CASSQLAGSNGYTF.